A single sample is the source of the 13 T cell receptor beta chains below, sequenced in a study of spatial heterogeneity in lung cancer. Time point defined: sample taken at primary tumor resection. Whole RNA from tumor, nontumor lung or frozen PBMC was sequenced unsorted. TCRdb reprocessed the 5' RACE reads with MiXCR, giving one entry per CDR3 protein. The sample holds about 1,500 distinct CDR3 sequences, 7.9% seen once. The material was normal lung tissue next to the tumor, obtained at surgery. The receptors shown here come from a female donor with early-stage non-small cell lung cancer.

There are a few counts of this clonotype. For a library built for alpha chains, this beta chain is a stray read; little rests on its size. The chain links TRBV10-3 to TRBJ2-3, with 12 positions matching TRBD2. The J segment lost 0 bases and the V segment lost 4 bases, leaving 20 bases of the junction unmatched. CDR3 length equals 22 residues. Germline V gives CDR1 ENHRY, CDR2 SYGVKD. The DNA of the CDR3 is TGTGCCATCAGTGGGACCGGGACTAGCGGGCACCAGGAGGGGTACAGCACAGATACGCAGTATTTT. It is translated as CAISGTGTSGHQEGYSTDTQYF.

By share, this clonotype ranks as large. Found in a library prepared for alpha chains, this beta chain is an off-target read, and its abundance has little meaning. The chain links TRBV27 to TRBJ2-7, with 9 bases identical to TRBD1. The CDR3 runs to 12 residues. V was clipped by 3 bases and J by 6 bases; unmatched bases: 0. CDR1 and CDR2 (germline): MNHEY, SMNVEV (reference sequence). The CDR3 bases are TGTGCCAGCAGTTTGACAGGGGGCGAGCAGTACTTC. Translating gives CASSLTGGEQYF.

This clonotype is classed as medium-sized. A library made for alpha chains picked up this beta chain off target, so its size means little. The CDR3 loop reads CASSFGSSPLHF. The DNA of the CDR3 is TGTGCCAGCAGCTTTGGTAGCTCACCCCTCCACTTT. This chain joins TRBV7-9 and TRBJ1-6; D is unclear. The V end lost 3 bases, the J end lost 10 bases, and 7 bases lay between the germline ends. Germline loops: CDR1 SEHNR, CDR2 FQNEAQ (reference sequence). The CDR3 sequence is 12 residues long.

This clonotype has a handful of counts. A library made for alpha chains picked up this beta chain off target, so its size means little. This chain joins TRBV20-1 and TRBJ1-1; tentatively, D is TRBD1 (5 bases). Looked up from germline, CDR1 is DFQATT and CDR2 is SNEGSKA (reference sequence). The CDR3 has 10 residues. The CDR3 region has the DNA TGCAGCTCCGGGGGTACTGAAGCTTTCTTT. Protein: CSSGGTEAFF.

By share of the sample, this clonotype is medium-sized. The library was built for alpha chains, so this beta chain is an off-target read and its size means little. The CDR3 here is CASSPLPAGEYQETQYF. In nucleotides, the CDR3 is TGTGCCAGCAGCCCTCTCCCAGCAGGGGAGTACCAAGAGACCCAGTACTTC. V and J are TRBV5-4 and TRBJ2-5, with a weak D call TRBD1 (6 bases). V was pared by 4 bases and J by 0 bases, with 19 bases between. This CDR3 comprises 17 residues. The V gene's germline CDR1 is SGHNT and CDR2 YYREEE (reference sequence).

This clonotype is labeled as medium-sized. The library was designed around alpha chains, so this beta chain is a stray read whose abundance carries little weight. The chain uses TRBV5-1 and TRBJ2-1; 11 positions agree with TRBD2. J gave up 4 bases and V 4 bases, and 7 bases lay outside the gene matches. Germline values: CDR1 SGHRS, CDR2 YFSETQ. This CDR3 region has 16 residues. The CDR3 region has the DNA TGCGCCAGCAGCCCATTAGCGGGAGGGGCATACAATGAGCAGTTCTTC. Protein sequence: CASSPLAGGAYNEQFF.

This clonotype was detected ten times or more. This beta chain lies outside the target of a library built for alpha chains; its clone size means little. CDR3 protein: CASSQDQRGGKNIQYF. CDR3 nucleotides: TGCGCCAGCAGCCAAGATCAGCGGGGAGGCAAAAACATTCAGTACTTC. The chain employs TRBV4-1 and TRBJ2-4, with 7 bases lining up with TRBD2. V shed 0 bases, J shed 3 bases, and the junction held 5 bases outside the gene matches. The CDR3 totals 16 residues. Germline CDR1 MGHRA, CDR2 YSYEKL.

In its sample, this clonotype is medium-sized. Found in a library prepared for alpha chains, this beta chain is an off-target read, and its abundance has little meaning. The gene calls are TRBV21-1 and TRBJ2-4. TRBV21-1 is flagged as a pseudogene. The CDR3 contains 17 residues. This CDR3 reads CASSVQDPRAAKNIQYF. The CDR3 nucleotides read TGTGCCAGCAGCGTCCAGGACCCACGCGCAGCCAAAAACATTCAGTACTTC.

This clonotype is large in the sample. This beta chain is a stray sequence in a library constructed for alpha chains; its clone size is not meaningful. V usage is TRBV7-9 and J usage is TRBJ2-1, with 16 bases aligning to TRBD2. The V and J ends lost 4 bases and 9 bases, in that order; junction bases with no gene match: 12. The CDR3 totals 18 residues. From germline, CDR1 is SEHNR and CDR2 FQNEAQ (reference sequence). CDR3 sequence (DNA): TGTGCCAGCAGCTGGGGACTAGCGGGGGGGCCGCCTGGTGGTGAGCAGTTCTTC. Protein: CASSWGLAGGPPGGEQFF.

This clonotype was recorded a few times. This beta chain is off target for a library built for alpha chains, so its abundance means little. The genes are TRBV5-1 and TRBJ1-4; maybe TRBD1 (5 bases). Trimming removed 1 base from V and 6 bases from J, with 13 bases in between. The CDR3 consists of 15 residues. In germline, CDR1 is SGHRS, CDR2 YFSETQ. CDR3 sequence reads: CASSLYGGEDEKLFF. The CDR3 nucleotides read TGCGCCAGCAGCTTGTACGGGGGGGAAGATGAAAAACTGTTTTTT.

This clonotype was seen repeatedly, ten times or more. In a library made to pick up alpha chains, this beta chain is a stray read with a size that means little. The chain carries TRBV28 and TRBJ2-5, with no clear D. There are 14 residues in the CDR3. V was clipped by 6 bases and J by 4 bases, with 15 bases between them. Germline CDR1 MDHEN, CDR2 SYDVKM. For the CDR3, the DNA is TGTGCCAGCAGAGCCTCAATAGGAACAGAGACCCAGTACTTC. It encodes CASRASIGTETQYF. The variable domain in full, completed from reference TRBV28 and TRBJ2-5, reads DVKVTQSSRYLVKRTGEKVFLECVQDMDHENMFWYRQDPGLGLRLIYFSYDVKMKEKGDIPEGYSVSREKKERFSLILESASTNQTSMYLCASRASIGTETQYFGPGTRLLVL.

This clonotype was seen at least ten times. This beta chain is an unintended read in a library built for alpha chains; its size means little. This chain uses TRBV19 with TRBJ2-5; either TRBD1 or TRBD2 may fit D (5 bases each). There are 15 residues in the CDR3. Germline assignment: CDR1 LNHDA and CDR2 SQIVND (reference sequence). The germline V and J ends were trimmed by 5 bases and 2 bases, with 15 bases remaining between them. CDR3 coding DNA: TGTGCCAGTAGTGTTCGCCTGGGACGACAAGAGACCCAGTACTTC. Translated: CASSVRLGRQETQYF.

By frequency in the sample, this clonotype is medium-sized. This beta chain represents an off-target read in a library built for alpha chains; its size is of limited meaning. The CDR3 DNA reads TGTGCCAGCTCACCTATCGACAGTGACGAGACCCAGTACTTC. It yields the protein CASSPIDSDETQYF. The rearrangement links TRBV18 to TRBJ2-5, with D maybe TRBD1 (5 bases). V lost 3 bases to trimming and J lost 5 bases, with 13 bases between them. Per the germline V gene, CDR1 is KGHSH and CDR2 is LQKENI. CDR3 length equals 14 residues.